This paragraph reports one T cell receptor (beta chain). The antigen remains unidentified. These data belong to a study of lymphopenia after photon versus proton radiotherapy. Findings of the study overall: Post-nadir TCR diversity decline inversely tracked overall survival among those who died. Relative stability marked proton patients; photon patients lost diversity and naive cells. Post-nadir diversity loss with photons came from oligoclonal expansion, particularly CD8+ Temra cells. Better survival with proton therapy was suggested as possible, not demonstrated.

Only in-frame clones appear in the TCRdb table, and some are missing; sequencing was by immunoSEQ multiplex PCR. This sample has over 30,000 clones; 84% occur once, and the top ten carry roughly 15%. This CDR3 has 16 residues. Trimming cost V 3 bases and J 1 base; bases outside gene matches: 5. CDR1 SGHTA and CDR2 FQGNSA come from the germline V gene. The chain uses TRBV7-2 and TRBJ2-5; 10 nucleotides line up with TRBD2. The receptor comes from a woman in her sixties or seventies with pancreatic cancer. Sequencing was performed on peripheral blood, taken from a patient treated with proton-based radiotherapy. The CDR3 DNA sequence: TGTGCCAGCAGCTTCCAAGCGGGAGGGATCCAAGAGACCCAGTACTTC. Protein product: CASSFQAGGIQETQYF.